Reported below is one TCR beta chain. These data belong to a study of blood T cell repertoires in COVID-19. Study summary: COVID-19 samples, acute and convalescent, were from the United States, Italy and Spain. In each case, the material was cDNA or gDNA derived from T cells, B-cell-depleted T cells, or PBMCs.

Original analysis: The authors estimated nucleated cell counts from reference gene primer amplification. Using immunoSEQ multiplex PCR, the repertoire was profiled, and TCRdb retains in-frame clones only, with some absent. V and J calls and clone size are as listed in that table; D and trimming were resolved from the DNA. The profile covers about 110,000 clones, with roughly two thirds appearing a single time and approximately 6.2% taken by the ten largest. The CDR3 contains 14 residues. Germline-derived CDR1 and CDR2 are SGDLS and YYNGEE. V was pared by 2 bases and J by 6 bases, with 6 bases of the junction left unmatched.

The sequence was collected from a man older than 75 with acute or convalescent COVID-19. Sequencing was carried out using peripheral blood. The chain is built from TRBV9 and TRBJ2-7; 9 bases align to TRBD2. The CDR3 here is CASSVTSGGLEQYF. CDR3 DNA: TGTGCCAGCAGCGTTACGAGCGGGGGGCTCGAGCAGTACTTC.